A selection of T cell receptor beta chains follows, all from one sample in a study of OX40 agonist ivuxolimab in advanced cancers. The data were produced by immunoSEQ multiplex PCR, yet TCRdb's version contains in-frame clones alone and is incomplete. The sample carries tens of thousands of clones, about 90% recorded once. The source was CD4+ or CD8+ T cells sorted from blood, collected in a trial of the OX40 agonist ivuxolimab. Every receptor here comes from an adult with an advanced solid tumor such as melanoma, head and neck, liver or kidney cancer. Both conserved end residues are part of each CDR3. D genes are given only for firm matches. A row's size may be missing; if present it is once, few, many or a size class.

V	D	J	size	DNA	CDR3
TRBV7-9	.	TRBJ2-3	.	TGTGCCAGCAGCTTAGCGCTCGGCGGGACGGGGACAGATACGCAGTATTTT	CASSLALGGTGTDTQYF
TRBV5-6	.	TRBJ2-5	.	TGTGCCAGCAGCTTGGCTGGTTTGGCACCCCAAGAGACCCAGTACTTC	CASSLAGLAPQETQYF
TRBV30	.	TRBJ1-1	few	TGTGCCTGGAGTAAGATAACATTGAACACTGAAGCTTTCTTT	CAWSKITLNTEAFF
TRBV30	.	TRBJ2-1	.	TGTGCCTGGACCGCTAAGGGAAGATCCTACAATGAGCAGTTCTTC	CAWTAKGRSYNEQFF
TRBV28	TRBD1	TRBJ1-5	.	TGTGCCAGCAGTCCTTGGGACAGGGGTGATCAGCCCCAGCATTTT	CASSPWDRGDQPQHF
TRBV19	.	TRBJ1-6	.	TGTGCCAGTAGTATGGACATGTACTCCTATAATTCACCCCTCCACTTT	CASSMDMYSYNSPLHF
TRBV10-3	.	TRBJ2-7	.	TGTGCCATCACCACTGGAGGGTCTTCTACACCCTACGAGCAGTACTTC	CAITTGGSSTPYEQYF
TRBV11-2	.	TRBJ2-3	.	TGTGCCAGCAGCTTAAAGTTCACAGATACGCAGTATTTT	CASSLKFTDTQYF
TRBV7-2	.	TRBJ1-2	.	TGTGCCAGCAGCAGCACGCAGGGGTCGTCCTATGGCTACACCTTC	CASSSTQGSSYGYTF
TRBV5-1	TRBD1	TRBJ1-2	.	TGCGCCAGCAGCTCCCGGGACAGGGGGCACTCTGGCTACACCTTC	CASSSRDRGHSGYTF
TRBV10-1	TRBD1	TRBJ1-5	.	TGCGCCACCAGGCGAAGGGGGCTACCACTTCCCTCCAATCAGCCCCAGCATTTT	CATRRRGLPLPSNQPQHF
TRBV7-3	.	TRBJ2-1	few	TGTGCCAGCAGACGGGCCCCAGCGTCGAATGAGCAGTTCTTC	CASRRAPASNEQFF
TRBV4-2	.	TRBJ2-5	once	TGTGCCAGCAGCCAAGAGGGATTTACGGAGACCCAGTACTTC	CASSQEGFTETQYF
TRBV29-1	.	TRBJ2-5	.	TGCAGCGTGGCCATAAATTACAGGGAGCAGTACTTC	CSVAINYREQYF
TRBV10-3	.	TRBJ2-7	.	TGTGCCATCAGTGGTACAGGGAGCTCCTACGAGCAGTACTTC	CAISGTGSSYEQYF
TRBV19	.	TRBJ2-7	once	TGTGCCAGTAGTGGGGTGACCTACGAGCAGTACTTC	CASSGVTYEQYF
TRBV30	.	TRBJ2-5	.	TGTGCCTGGAGTGGTTCGGAGACCCAGTACTTC	CAWSGSETQYF
TRBV7-9	.	TRBJ2-2	.	TGTGCCAGCAGCTTAGGGTTTTCAGGCGGGGAGCTGTTTTTT	CASSLGFSGGELFF
TRBV7-9	.	TRBJ1-2	.	TGTGCCAGCAGCTTAGGGGGAGTCTATGGCTACACCTTC	CASSLGGVYGYTF
TRBV28	TRBD1	TRBJ2-3	.	TGTGCCAGCGGGGGTATTGGGGGACAGACAGATACGCAGTATTTT	CASGGIGGQTDTQYF
TRBV4-3	.	TRBJ1-1	.	TGCGCCAGCAGCCATGACTCGGCAGGGGTGTCTGAAGCTTTCTTT	CASSHDSAGVSEAFF
TRBV23-1	.	TRBJ1-3	.	TGCGCCAGCAGTCTGACACCGGAAGACTCTGGAAACACCATATATTTT	CASSLTPEDSGNTIYF
TRBV7-2	.	TRBJ1-1	.	TGTGCCAGCAGCCCAATGCAGGGACAAACTGAAGCTTTCTTT	CASSPMQGQTEAFF
TRBV4-1	.	TRBJ1-3	.	TGCGCCAGCAGCCAAGATCGGGGCTCCTCTGGAAACACCATATATTTT	CASSQDRGSSGNTIYF
TRBV18	TRBD1	TRBJ2-7	.	TGTGCCAGCTCACCGCCGGGACAGGGCGGCTACGAGCAGTACTTC	CASSPPGQGGYEQYF
TRBV9	TRBD2	TRBJ2-3	.	TGTGCCAGCAGCCCGCGGGGGGGAAACACAGATACGCAGTATTTT	CASSPRGGNTDTQYF
TRBV4-2	.	TRBJ1-2	.	TGTGCCAGCAGCCACAACTATGGCTACACCTTC	CASSHNYGYTF
TRBV5-1	.	TRBJ2-2	.	TGCGCCAGCAGCTTGTTGGGGACGCTGGGCACCGGGGAGCTGTTTTTT	CASSLLGTLGTGELFF
TRBV18	.	TRBJ1-1	.	TGTGCCAGCTCACCGGCAGTCCAGGACACTGAAGCTTTCTTT	CASSPAVQDTEAFF
TRBV19	.	TRBJ2-7	.	TGTGCCAGTAATAAGGGGAGGACCTACGAGCAGTACTTC	CASNKGRTYEQYF
TRBV15	TRBD2	TRBJ2-1	.	TGTGCCACCAGCAGTAACAGCGGGGGGCAAGTCAATGAGCAGTTCTTC	CATSSNSGGQVNEQFF
TRBV2	.	TRBJ1-1	.	TGTGCCAGCAGGGGGGACTCCACTGAAGCTTTCTTT	CASRGDSTEAFF
TRBV2	TRBD2	TRBJ2-3	.	TGTGCCAGCAGACCCCGGGGGGGCCCCGTGGCAGATACGCAGTATTTT	CASRPRGGPVADTQYF
TRBV15	TRBD1	TRBJ2-7	.	TGTGCCACCAGTCGAGAGGGGGCTGGCGAGCAGTACTTC	CATSREGAGEQYF
TRBV20-1	.	TRBJ2-5	.	TGCAGTGCTAGAGACCAAGAGACCCAGTACTTC	CSARDQETQYF
TRBV28	.	TRBJ1-2	.	TGTGCCGGCACCAGAACGGGGGGTCGGGGCTACACCTTC	CAGTRTGGRGYTF
TRBV9	.	TRBJ1-2	.	TGTGCCAGCCATGCGGGGCCCACGGGAGTCTATGGCTACACCTTC	CASHAGPTGVYGYTF
TRBV2	.	TRBJ1-1	.	TGTGCCAGCAGTGAAGCGGGCCACCTGAACACTGAAGCTTTCTTT	CASSEAGHLNTEAFF